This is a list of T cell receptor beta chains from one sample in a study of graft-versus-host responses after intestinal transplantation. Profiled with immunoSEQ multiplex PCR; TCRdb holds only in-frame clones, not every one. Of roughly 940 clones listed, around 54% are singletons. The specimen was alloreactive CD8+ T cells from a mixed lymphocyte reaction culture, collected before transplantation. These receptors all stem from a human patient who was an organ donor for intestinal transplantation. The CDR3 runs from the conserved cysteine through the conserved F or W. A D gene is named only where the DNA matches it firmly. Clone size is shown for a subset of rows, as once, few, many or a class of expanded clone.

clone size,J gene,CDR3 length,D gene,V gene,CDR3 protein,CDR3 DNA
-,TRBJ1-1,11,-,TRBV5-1,CASSLGGLAFF,TGCGCCAGCAGCTTGGGGGGCTTAGCTTTCTTT
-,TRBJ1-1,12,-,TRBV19,CASSIGNTEAFF,TGTGCCAGTAGTATAGGAAACACTGAAGCTTTCTTT
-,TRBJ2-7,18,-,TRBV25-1,CASTLPGPPGISSYEQYF,TGTGCCAGCACGCTCCCGGGACCGCCAGGCATAAGCTCCTACGAGCAGTACTTC
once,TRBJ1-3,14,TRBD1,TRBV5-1,CASSLGLGGNTIYF,TGCGCCAGCAGCTTGGGGTTAGGGGGCAACACCATATATTTT
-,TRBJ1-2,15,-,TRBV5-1,CASSLETDIIYGYTF,TGCGCCAGCAGCTTGGAGACGGACATCATCTATGGCTACACCTTC
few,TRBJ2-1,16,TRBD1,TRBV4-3,CASSQPGQGAYNEQFF,TGCGCCAGCAGCCAGCCGGGACAGGGGGCGTACAATGAGCAGTTCTTC
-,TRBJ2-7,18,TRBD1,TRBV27,CAAIPGTDFNPRSYEQYF,TGTGCCGCGATCCCCGGGACAGATTTCAATCCACGATCCTACGAGCAGTACTTC
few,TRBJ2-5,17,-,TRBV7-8,CASSLRIALGQGLAQYF,TGTGCCAGCAGCTTAAGAATCGCTCTGGGGCAGGGGTTGGCCCAGTACTTC
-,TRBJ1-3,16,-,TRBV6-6,CASSYSQGFAGNTIYF,TGTGCCAGCAGTTACTCCCAGGGGTTCGCTGGAAACACCATATATTTT
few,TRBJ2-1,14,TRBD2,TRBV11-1,CASSSWTRYNEQFF,TGTGCCAGCAGCTCTTGGACTAGATACAATGAGCAGTTCTTC
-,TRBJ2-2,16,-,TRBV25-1,CASSETGRGWTGELFF,TGTGCCAGCAGTGAAACAGGGCGCGGATGGACCGGGGAGCTGTTTTTT
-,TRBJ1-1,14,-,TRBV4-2,CASSLLPGKPEAFF,TGTGCCAGCAGCTTGCTACCGGGGAAACCTGAAGCTTTCTTT
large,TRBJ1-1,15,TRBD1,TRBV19,CASSIAARGRTEAFF,TGTGCCAGTAGTATAGCCGCCAGGGGGCGGACTGAAGCTTTCTTT
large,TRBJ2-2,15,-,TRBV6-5,CASSYSVQATGELFF,TGTGCCAGCAGTTACTCGGTACAGGCCACCGGGGAGCTGTTTTTT
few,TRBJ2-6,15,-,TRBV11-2,CASSLSESGANVLTF,TGTGCCAGCAGCTTATCCGAATCTGGGGCCAACGTCCTGACTTTC
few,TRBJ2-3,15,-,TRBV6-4,CASSDAGASTDTQYF,TGTGCCAGCAGTGACGCGGGGGCTAGCACAGATACGCAGTATTTT
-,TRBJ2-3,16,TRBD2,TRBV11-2,CASSLGTSGGTDTQYF,TGTGCCAGCAGCTTAGGGACTAGCGGGGGCACAGATACGCAGTATTTT
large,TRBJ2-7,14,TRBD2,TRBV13,CASSSASGAYEQYF,TGTGCCAGCAGCTCCGCTAGCGGAGCCTACGAGCAGTACTTC
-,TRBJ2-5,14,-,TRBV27,CASRAGLGDRTQYF,TGTGCCAGCAGGGCCGGACTGGGGGATCGGACCCAGTACTTC
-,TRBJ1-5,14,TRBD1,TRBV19,CASSSTGYAQPQHF,TGTGCCAGTAGTTCGACAGGGTATGCTCAGCCCCAGCATTTT
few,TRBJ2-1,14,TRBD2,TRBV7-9,CASSSWTRYNEQFF,TGTGCCAGCAGCTCTTGGACTAGATACAATGAGCAGTTCTTC